This T cell receptor beta chain was sequenced during a study of blood T cell repertoires in COVID-19. Study context: The samples span acute and convalescent COVID-19 from the United States, Italy and Spain. PBMCs, B-cell-depleted T cells, or T cells were the source of the cDNA or gDNA that made up the material.

The V segment lost 6 bases and the J segment 5 bases; nucleotides outside the gene matches: 4. Germline CDR1 reads SQVTM; CDR2 reads ANQGSEA. This CDR3 region has 12 residues. Original processing notes: Estimated nucleated cell counts came from reference gene primer amplification. TCRdb's table, derived via immunoSEQ multiplex PCR, lists solely in-frame clones and lacks some. V, J and clone size were drawn from that table, and D and trimming were deduced from the DNA. The table has some 100,000 clones, 80% seen once. Only a few counts were recorded for this clone. This TCR was sampled from a woman between 65 and 79 years old with acute or convalescent COVID-19. Sequencing input: peripheral blood. This chain links TRBV29-1 with TRBJ1-2; 9 bases agree with TRBD1. This chain's CDR3 is CSVTGTGYGYTF. The CDR3 nucleotides read TGCAGCGTAACCGGGACAGGGTATGGCTACACCTTC.